This TCR beta chain appears in the sequencing data of a study of cytomegalovirus exposure and HLA in healthy donors. Overall study results and limits: Near-uniform donor sequencing depth was presumed by presence/absence analyses.

Concerning this clone: What it binds is not known. Other DNA sequences from this sample encode an identical CDR3 as well.

It was with 60 Vbeta and 13 Jbeta primers that the PCR ran. The data were produced by immunoSEQ multiplex PCR, yet TCRdb's version contains in-frame clones alone and is incomplete. Of 150,000 to 200,000 clones detected, roughly 13% appear once; the ten largest clones hold approximately 8.3%. The CDR3 loop spans 13 amino acids. Germline V gene lookup returns CDR1 MNHNS and CDR2 SASEGT. V gave up 8 bases and J gave up 6 bases, with 11 bases separating them. Sequencing used PBMCs. This receptor was obtained from a man aged 45-65 years in good health and CMV-seropositive. The chain is built from TRBV6-1 and TRBJ1-6; D not resolved. This CDR3 is CASLLNPNSPLHF. The CDR3 region has the DNA TGTGCCAGCCTCCTAAACCCTAATTCACCCCTCCACTTT.